This T cell receptor (beta chain) was obtained from a study of graft-versus-host responses after intestinal transplantation. Study information: Anti-thymocyte globulin induction, then tacrolimus and steroids for around 3 years, went to all recipients.

The V and J ends lost 6 bases and 3 bases respectively, with 9 bases between them. The CDR3 has 13 amino acids. The germline CDR1 and CDR2 sequences are LNHDA and SQIVND (reference sequence). Assay used: immunoSEQ multiplex PCR; TCRdb lists only in-frame clones, some missing. The repertoire consists of 84,000 or so clones, with about four fifths occurring once and the leading ten covering 0.65% to 0.85%. Study observations and caveats: Early post-transplant HvG declines were associated with peak circulating GvH clone levels. Recipient-marrow GvH clones were detected, some having first appeared in ileum or blood.

The table lists this clone with a count of one. The antigen is not known. The sample here was unstimulated CD4+ T cells sorted from spleen or lymph node cells, taken before intestinal transplant. This TCR was sampled from a human donor who received an intestinal transplant. The V gene is TRBV19, the J gene TRBJ2-1; D gene ambiguous. The chain's CDR3 is CASSPPSYNEQFF. The DNA for the CDR3 is TGTGCCAGTAGCCCCCCTAGCTACAATGAGCAGTTCTTC. Full variable domain (missing parts from reference TRBV19 and TRBJ2-1): DGGITQSPKYLFRKEGQNVTLSCEQNLNHDAMYWYRQDPGQGLRLIYYSQIVNDFQKGDIAEGYSVSREKKESFPLTVTSAQKNPTAFYLCASSPPSYNEQFFGPGTRLTVL.